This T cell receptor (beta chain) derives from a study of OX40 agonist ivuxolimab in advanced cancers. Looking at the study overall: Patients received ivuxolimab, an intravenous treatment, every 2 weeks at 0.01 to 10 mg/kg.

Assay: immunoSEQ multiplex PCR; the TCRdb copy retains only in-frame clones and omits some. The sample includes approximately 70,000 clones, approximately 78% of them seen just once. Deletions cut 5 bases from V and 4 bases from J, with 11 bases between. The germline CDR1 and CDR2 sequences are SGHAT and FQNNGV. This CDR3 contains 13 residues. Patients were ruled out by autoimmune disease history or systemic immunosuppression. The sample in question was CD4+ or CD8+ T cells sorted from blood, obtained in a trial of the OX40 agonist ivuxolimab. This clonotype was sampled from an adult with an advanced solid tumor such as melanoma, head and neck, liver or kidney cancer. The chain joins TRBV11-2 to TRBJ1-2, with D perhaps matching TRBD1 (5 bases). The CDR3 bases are TGTGCCAGCAGCCAAGACAGAATCTATGGCTACACCTTC. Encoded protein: CASSQDRIYGYTF.